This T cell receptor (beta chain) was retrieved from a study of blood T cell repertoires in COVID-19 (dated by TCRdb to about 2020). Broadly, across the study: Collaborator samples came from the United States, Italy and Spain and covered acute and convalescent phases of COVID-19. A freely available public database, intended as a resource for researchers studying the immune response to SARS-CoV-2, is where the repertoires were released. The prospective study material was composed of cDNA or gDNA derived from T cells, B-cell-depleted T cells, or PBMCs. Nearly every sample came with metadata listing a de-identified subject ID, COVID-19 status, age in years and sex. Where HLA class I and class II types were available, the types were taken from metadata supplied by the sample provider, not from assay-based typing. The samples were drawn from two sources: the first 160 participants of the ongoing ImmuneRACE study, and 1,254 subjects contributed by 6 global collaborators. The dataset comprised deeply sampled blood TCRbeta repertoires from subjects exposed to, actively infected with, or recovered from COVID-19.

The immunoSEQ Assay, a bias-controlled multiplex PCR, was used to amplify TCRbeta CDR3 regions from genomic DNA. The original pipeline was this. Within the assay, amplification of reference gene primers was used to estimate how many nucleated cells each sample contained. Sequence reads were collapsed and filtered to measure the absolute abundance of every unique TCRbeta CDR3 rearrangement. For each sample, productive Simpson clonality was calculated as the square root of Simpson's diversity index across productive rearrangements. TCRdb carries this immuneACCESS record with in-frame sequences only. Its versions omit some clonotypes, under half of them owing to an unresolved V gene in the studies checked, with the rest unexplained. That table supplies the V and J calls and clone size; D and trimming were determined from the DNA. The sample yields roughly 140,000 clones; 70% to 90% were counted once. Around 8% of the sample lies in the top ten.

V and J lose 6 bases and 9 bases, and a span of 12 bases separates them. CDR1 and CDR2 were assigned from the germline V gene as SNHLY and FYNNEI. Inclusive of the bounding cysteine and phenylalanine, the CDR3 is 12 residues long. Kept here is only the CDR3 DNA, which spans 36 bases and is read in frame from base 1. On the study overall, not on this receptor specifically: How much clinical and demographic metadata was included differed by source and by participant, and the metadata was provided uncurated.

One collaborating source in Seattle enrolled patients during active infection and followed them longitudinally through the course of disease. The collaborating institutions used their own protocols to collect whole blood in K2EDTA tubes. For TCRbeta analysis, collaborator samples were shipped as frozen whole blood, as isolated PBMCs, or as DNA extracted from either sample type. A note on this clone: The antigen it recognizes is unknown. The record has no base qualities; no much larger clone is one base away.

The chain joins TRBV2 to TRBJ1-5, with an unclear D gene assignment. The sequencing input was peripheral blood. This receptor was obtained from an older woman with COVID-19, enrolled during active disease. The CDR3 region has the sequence CASRFPGSPQHF. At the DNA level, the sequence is TGTGCCAGCAGGTTTCCAGGATCGCCCCAGCATTTT.